This passage covers 23 T cell receptor beta chains from one sample sequenced in a study of prognosis after radiotherapy for stage I lung cancer. Multiplex PCR, run in two rounds, amplified TCR beta CDR3 from genomic DNA. Specific primers for each TRBV and TRBJ gene were what first-round PCR used. TCRdb redid the calling of the multiplex PCR reads with MiXCR, one entry per CDR3 protein. The sample yields around 17,000 distinct CDR3 sequences, about 17% seen once. Specimen: PBMCs, collected before or after stereotactic body radiation therapy (not recorded which). The receptors were gathered from a donor aged 50 or older with non-small cell lung cancer.

This clonotype was found many times. The chain is built from TRBV6-1 and TRBJ2-3; 14 nucleotides match TRBD2. V lost 8 bases, J lost 2 bases, and 6 bases stayed unmatched. Germline lookup yields CDR1 MNHNS and CDR2 SASEGT. The CDR3 is 16 residues long. The CDR3 spells CASGGGLAGATDTQYF. The CDR3 bases are TGTGCCAGCGGGGGGGGACTAGCGGGGGCCACAGATACGCAGTATTTT.

The sample holds many counts of this clonotype. The chain is built from TRBV3-1 and TRBJ2-7; a weak D match, TRBD1 (6 bases). CDR3 length equals 14 residues. Trimming shortened V by 4 bases and J by 4 bases, and 14 bases separated the two germline ends. The germline V gene has CDR1 LGHDT and CDR2 YNNKEL (reference sequence). The CDR3 nucleotides read TGTGCCAGCAGCCGCACAGGGTCTGGTTACGAGCAGTACTTC. It encodes CASSRTGSGYEQYF.

This clonotype has ten or more counts. The chain is built from TRBV15 and TRBJ2-1, with 10 nucleotides matching TRBD2. This CDR3 comprises 16 residues. Per the germline V gene, CDR1 is LNHNV and CDR2 is YYDKDF (reference sequence). The V gene end was trimmed by 9 bases and the J gene end by 3 bases; junction bases not matched to a gene: 11. CDR3: CATTGSGRSLYNEQFF. DNA of the CDR3: TGTGCCACTACGGGTAGCGGGAGGTCACTCTACAATGAGCAGTTCTTC. Complete variable domain (other parts from reference TRBV15 and TRBJ2-1): DAMVIQNPRYQVTQFGKPVTLSCSQTLNHNVMYWYQQKSSQAPKLLFHYYDKDFNNEADTPDNFQSRRPNTSFCFLDIRSPGLGDTAMYLCATTGSGRSLYNEQFFGPGTRLTVL.

This clonotype was detected ten times or more. The rearrangement links TRBV7-3 to TRBJ1-6; D remains ambiguous. V dropped 2 bases and J dropped 7 bases, with 12 bases sitting between them. CDR1 is SGHTA, CDR2 FQGTGA, per germline. The CDR3 is 15 amino acids. DNA for the CDR3: TGTGCCAGCAGCTTAGGAGACACGGGAAATTCACCCCTCCACTTT. Protein product: CASSLGDTGNSPLHF.

Ten or more counts support this clonotype. CDR3 protein: CASSPGTSGSRTDNEQFF. The CDR3 DNA reads as TGCGCCAGCAGCCCCGGGACTAGCGGGAGCCGAACTGACAATGAGCAGTTCTTC. This chain joins TRBV4-3 and TRBJ2-1; 14 nucleotides line up with TRBD2. V lost 4 bases and J lost 5; bases outside the gene matches: 10. The CDR3 is 18 residues long. Germline V lookup: CDR1 LGHNA, CDR2 YSLEER.

This clonotype is a singleton in its sample. The chain couples TRBV6-4 to TRBJ2-7; no clear D gene. Germline V CDR1 and CDR2: MRHNA, SNTAGT. The CDR3 has 13 residues. The ends were cut back, 3 bases at V and 2 bases at J, with 8 bases in the middle. The chain's CDR3 is CASSDRMAYEQYF. DNA for the CDR3: TGTGCCAGCAGTGATAGGATGGCCTACGAGCAGTACTTC.

Many counts were recorded for this clonotype. The chain has TRBV20-1 and TRBJ2-3; 10 bases map to TRBD2. Per germline, CDR1 DFQATT and CDR2 SNEGSKA (reference sequence). This CDR3 is 16 amino acids long. V shed 0 bases, J shed 6 bases, and the junction held 9 bases outside the gene matches. This chain's CDR3 is CSARDLERGGLDTQYF. In DNA form, the CDR3 reads TGCAGTGCTAGAGATTTGGAGCGGGGGGGCCTCGATACGCAGTATTTT.

This clonotype has a count of ten or more. The gene calls are TRBV5-4 and TRBJ1-4; 8 positions match TRBD1. V trimming: 4 bases; J trimming: 6 bases; junction bases outside the gene matches: 8. This CDR3 comprises 15 residues. CDR1 is SGHNT and CDR2 is YYREEE in the germline V gene (reference sequence). The CDR3 reads CASSANRGIDEKLFF. The CDR3 coding sequence is TGTGCCAGCAGCGCCAACAGGGGGATCGATGAAAAACTGTTTTTT. Full variable domain (rest looked up from reference TRBV5-4 and TRBJ1-4): ETGVTQSPTHLIKTRGQQVTLRCSSQSGHNTVSWYQQALGQGPQFIFQYYREEENGRGNFPPRFSGLQFPNYSSELNVNALELDDSALYLCASSANRGIDEKLFFGSGTQLSVL.

About this clonotype itself: Given a much more abundant clone one base away, this may be a read error. The rearrangement links TRBV6-5 to TRBJ2-1; 8 bases agree with TRBD2. The CDR3 loop spans 12 amino acids. In germline, CDR1 is MNHEY, CDR2 SVGAGI. The DNA for the CDR3 is TGTGCCAGCAGTTACGGAGCGGGAGTCCAGCTCTTC. This gives the protein CASSYGAGVQLF.

The sample holds many counts of this clonotype. The J gene is TRBJ2-7, the V gene TRBV5-4; D gene uncertain. This CDR3 region has 12 residues. CDR1 and CDR2 from the germline V gene are SGHNT and YYREEE (reference sequence). Trimming stripped 4 bases from V and 2 bases from J, with 7 bases between. The CDR3 coding sequence is TGTGCCAGCAGCCAAAGCCCCTACGAGCAGTACTTC. Its protein is CASSQSPYEQYF.

This clonotype came up many times. One end of the junction fails to match germline, which may point to a read error. This chain joins TRBV6-4 and TRBJ2-1; 10 bases line up with TRBD2. CDR1 and CDR2 (germline): MRHNA, SNTAGT. The CDR3 consists of 13 residues. Here the CDR3 reads CASSALAGDEQSF. CDR3 DNA sequence: TGTGCCAGCAGTGCCCTAGCGGGAGATGAGCAGTCCTTC.

For this clonotype: Mismatch with germline at one junction end may stem from a read error. V and J are TRBV27 and TRBJ1-2; 8 positions agree with TRBD1. Germline assignment: CDR1 MNHEY and CDR2 SMNVEV (reference sequence). CDR3 length equals 13 residues. The DNA of the CDR3 is TGTGCCTGCAGTTTCGGGACAGGTTATGGCTACACCTTC. As protein: CACSFGTGYGYTF.

Points on this clonotype: This may come from a read error, since a much larger clone is one base off. The chain combines TRBV6-2 or TRBV6-3 with TRBJ2-2; D possibly corresponds to TRBD1 (5 bases). The CDR3 has 14 residues. CDR1 and CDR2 from the germline V gene are MNHEY and SVGEGT. CDR3 sequence: CASSYNRNTRELFF. The CDR3 region has the DNA TGTGCCAGCAGTTATAACAGGAACACCAGGGAGCTGTTTTTT.

This clonotype occurred many times. The genes are TRBV20-1 and TRBJ2-5, with D unresolved. The CDR3 is made up of 11 amino acids. The V end was cut by 3 bases, the J end by 1 base, with 3 bases between. Germline V gene sequence: CDR1 DFQATT, CDR2 SNEGSKA (reference sequence). CDR3 protein: CSARAQETQYF. CDR3 bases: TGCAGTGCTAGGGCCCAAGAGACCCAGTACTTC.

This clonotype was recorded many times. The chain employs TRBV6-1 and TRBJ2-1; the match to TRBD2 covers 13 bases. CDR3 length: 19 residues. Trimming cost V 5 bases and J 7 bases; bases outside gene matches: 17. Germline V lookup: CDR1 MNHNS, CDR2 SASEGT. The CDR3 protein is CASSPGQGGSTSGRNEQFF. The CDR3 DNA reads TGTGCCAGCAGTCCCGGACAGGGGGGGTCGACTAGCGGGAGGAATGAGCAGTTCTTC.

As concerns this clonotype: This sequence may be a read error, since a much larger clone differs from it by one base. This chain uses TRBV19 with TRBJ1-1; D gene uncertain. CDR3 length equals 13 residues. The germline V and J ends were trimmed by 6 bases and 7 bases, with 15 bases remaining between them. The V gene's germline CDR1 is LNHDA and CDR2 SQIVND (reference sequence). CDR3 coding DNA: TGTGCCAGTAGCATGGGCTCAGTCGATGAAGCTTTCTTT. Residues: CASSMGSVDEAFF.

This clonotype was seen ten or more times. CDR3 bases: TGTGCCCCTTACTGGCGCACCACTAGCGGGCTGCTAGCCAAAAACATTCAGTACTTC. This gives the protein CAPYWRTTSGLLAKNIQYF. The chain uses TRBV10-3 and TRBJ2-4; 9 bases align to TRBD2. Germline loops: CDR1 ENHRY, CDR2 SYGVKD. V gave up 11 bases and J gave up 0 bases; unmatched junction bases: 20. This CDR3 is 19 amino acids long.

On this clonotype itself: A much larger clonotype is one base distant, so this may be a read error. The chain combines TRBV7-3 with TRBJ2-5, with 8 bases lining up with TRBD2. The CDR3 consists of 14 residues. Unmatched junction bases numbered 8, after V lost 6 bases and J lost 5 bases. Germline assignment: CDR1 SGHTA and CDR2 FQGTGA. The CDR3 DNA is TGTGCCAGCAGACCCGGGGGGGCCGTGGAGACCCAGTACTTC. Its translation: CASRPGGAVETQYF.

This chain links TRBV2 with TRBJ2-1; the D is unclear. The ends were cut back, 6 bases at V and 1 base at J, with 4 bases in the middle. The germline V gene has CDR1 SNHLY and CDR2 FYNNEI. The CDR3 spans 12 residues. The CDR3 DNA reads TGTGCCAGCAGGGGTTCCTACAATGAGCAGTTCTTC. This sequence encodes CASRGSYNEQFF. Full variable domain (outside the CDR3, taken from reference TRBV2 and TRBJ2-1): EPEVTQTPSHQVTQMGQEVILRCVPISNHLYFYWYRQILGQKVEFLVSFYNNEISEKSEIFDDQFSVERPDGSNFTLKIRSTKLEDSAMYFCASRGSYNEQFFGPGTRLTVL.

This clonotype has at least ten counts. This chain connects TRBV29-1 to TRBJ1-5; D unresolved. The V end lost 5 bases, the J end lost 4 bases, and 15 bases lay between the germline ends. The germline gives CDR1 SQVTM, CDR2 ANQGSEA. This CDR3 is 14 amino acids long. The DNA for the CDR3 is TGCAGCGTTTTACCGGATGGGCCAAATCAGCCCCAGCATTTT. Translation gives CSVLPDGPNQPQHF.

This clonotype has at least ten counts. This chain connects TRBV6-1 to TRBJ1-2; 8 bases map to TRBD1. The J segment lost 7 bases and the V segment lost 11 bases, leaving 9 bases of the junction unmatched. CDR3 length: 12 residues. CDR1 and CDR2 from the germline V gene are MNHNS and SASEGT. The CDR3: CACSDRGGGYTF. CDR3 sequence (DNA): TGTGCCTGCTCAGACAGGGGAGGTGGCTACACCTTC.

This clonotype was picked up many times. The CDR3 nucleotides are TGCAGCGTTAGGCTAAACGTCGAGCAGTACTTC. The encoded protein is CSVRLNVEQYF. The rearrangement joins TRBV29-1 to TRBJ2-7; no firm D call. This CDR3 has 11 amino acids. CDR1 and CDR2 (germline): SQVTM, ANQGSEA. The V end was cut by 5 bases, the J end by 6 bases, with 11 bases between.

The table lists this clonotype with many counts. The rearrangement uses TRBV2 and TRBJ1-5, with a tentative D call TRBD1 (5 bases). The V end was cut by 7 bases, the J end by 2 bases, with 21 bases between. The CDR3 totals 17 residues. Germline lookup yields CDR1 SNHLY and CDR2 FYNNEI. CDR3 sequence (DNA): TGTGCCAGCAAGGTGGGGACCCTCACGGCGGGCAATCAGCCCCAGCATTTT. It translates to CASKVGTLTAGNQPQHF.